A single sample is the source of the 23 T cell receptor beta chains below, sequenced in a study of blood T cell repertoires in COVID-19. Assay used: immunoSEQ multiplex PCR; TCRdb lists only in-frame clones, some missing. The data contain some 530,000 clones, less than 90% of them singletons. Sequenced sample: PBMCs or T cells enriched from blood (not recorded which). The source is a woman between 55 and 75 years old who had recovered from COVID-19.

This clone appeared once. This chain connects TRBV2 to TRBJ2-1; 11 nucleotides agree with TRBD2. The CDR3 is made up of 14 amino acids. Germline V lookup: CDR1 SNHLY, CDR2 FYNNEI. V was pared by 6 bases and J by 9 bases, with 7 bases of the junction left unmatched. The CDR3: CASRLAGGPGEQFF. The CDR3 nucleotides are TGTGCCAGCAGGTTAGCGGGGGGGCCAGGTGAGCAGTTCTTC.

Only a few counts were recorded for this clone. V is TRBV7-2 and J is TRBJ2-2, with TRBD2 matching 7 bases. With 5 bases clipped from V and 5 bases from J, the junction kept 8 bases outside the gene matches. This CDR3 region has 15 residues. Germline V gene sequence: CDR1 SGHTA, CDR2 FQGNSA. In DNA, the CDR3 is TGTGCCAGCAGCCCCACTCTAGCGGCGACCGGGGAGCTGTTTTTT. It translates to CASSPTLAATGELFF.

J is TRBJ2-1 and V is TRBV14; TRBD2 matches 7 bases. This CDR3 contains 15 residues. Looked up from germline, CDR1 is SGHDN and CDR2 is FVKESK. V lost 1 base, J lost 12 bases, and 12 bases stayed unmatched. CDR3 loop: CASSQVATSPLGQFF. For the CDR3, the DNA is TGTGCCAGCAGCCAAGTTGCGACTAGCCCCCTTGGGCAGTTCTTC.

The chain has TRBV7-7 and TRBJ2-3; 7 positions match TRBD2. The CDR3 has 13 residues. The germline gives CDR1 SSHAT, CDR2 FNYEAQ (reference sequence). After removal of 5 bases from V and 6 bases from J, the junction contained 5 bases not matched to a gene. The CDR3 nucleotides read TGTGCCAGCAGCCGGGGGGTTTCGGATACGCAGTATTTT. Translating gives CASSRGVSDTQYF.

The genes are TRBV5-1 and TRBJ1-1, with D possibly being TRBD1 (6 bases). CDR3 size: 15 residues. Between the trimmed V and J ends, which lost 0 bases and 3 bases, there was a span of 12 bases. The germline V gene encodes CDR1 SGHRS and CDR2 YFSETQ. The CDR3 DNA reads as TGCGCCAGCAGCTTGGAGACAGGATTTGACACTGAAGCTTTCTTT. It yields the protein CASSLETGFDTEAFF.

The genes are TRBV24-1 and TRBJ2-1; 15 nucleotides match TRBD2. Trimming took 4 bases from V and 1 from J; bases not matched to a gene: 7. The germline V gene has CDR1 KGHDR and CDR2 SFDVKD. The CDR3 covers 19 residues. The CDR3 here is CATSDPGLAGGRSYNEQFF. DNA of the CDR3: TGTGCCACCAGTGACCCGGGACTAGCGGGGGGTCGTTCCTACAATGAGCAGTTCTTC.

The V and J genes are TRBV3-1 (or the pseudogene TRBV3-2) and TRBJ2-3, with no clear D. Germline CDR1 and CDR2: LGHDT and YNNKEL (reference sequence). V was trimmed by 5 bases and J by 6 bases, leaving 15 bases between them. The CDR3 contains 14 residues. The CDR3 DNA is TGTGCCAGCAGCGAAGGGCCTCACGGGGATACGCAGTATTTT. It yields the protein CASSEGPHGDTQYF.

In its sample, this clone was seen a few times. The rearrangement joins TRBV2 to TRBJ1-3; unclear D gene. Trimming cost V 7 bases and J 4 bases, with 8 bases left between them. Germline V gives CDR1 SNHLY, CDR2 FYNNEI. CDR3 length: 12 residues. CDR3 sequence: CASTRSGNTIYF. DNA for the CDR3: TGTGCCAGCACGCGGTCGGGAAACACCATATATTTT.

This clone has only a few counts. The rearrangement joins TRBV28 to TRBJ1-5; 7 nucleotides align to TRBD1. CDR3 length: 19 residues. Germline values: CDR1 MDHEN, CDR2 SYDVKM. V gave up 7 bases and J gave up 4 bases; unmatched junction bases: 22. The CDR3 protein is CASKPGVGGRGRVNQPQHF. DNA for the CDR3: TGTGCCAGCAAACCCGGGGTGGGTGGAAGGGGGCGAGTTAATCAGCCCCAGCATTTT.

Concerning this clone: One end of the junction varies from germline; a read error may be responsible. The chain has TRBV12-3 or TRBV12-4 and TRBJ1-2; D is ambiguous. This CDR3 spans 13 amino acids. DNA of the CDR3: TGTGCCAGCAGTTTTCCCCTATCTTCAGGAATCGGCTTC. Translated, it gives CASSFPLSSGIGF.

The chain uses TRBV15 and TRBJ1-1; the D gene is possibly TRBD1 (5 bases). Per the germline V gene, CDR1 is LNHNV and CDR2 is YYDKDF (reference sequence). The CDR3 runs to 15 residues. V lost 1 base and J lost 7, with 16 bases in between. Here the CDR3 reads CATSRAGAGLGEAFF. The DNA for the CDR3 is TGTGCCACCAGCAGAGCTGGGGCAGGGTTGGGTGAAGCTTTCTTT.

The chain couples TRBV18 to TRBJ2-3; D remains unclear. This CDR3 region has 13 residues. Trimming removed 8 bases at V and 0 bases at J, with 9 bases between. CDR1 KGHSH and CDR2 LQKENI come from the germline V gene. In nucleotides, the CDR3 is TGTGCCAGCGCTACCCTTAGCACAGATACGCAGTATTTT. Amino acid sequence: CASATLSTDTQYF.

The rearrangement joins TRBV5-4 to TRBJ1-5; D gene unclear. This CDR3 has 13 amino acids. The ends were cut back, 2 bases at V and 10 bases at J, with 13 bases in the middle. Germline CDR1 and CDR2: SGHNT and YYREEE (reference sequence). CDR3 sequence reads: CASSFGGNRPQHF. The CDR3 DNA follows: TGTGCCAGCAGCTTCGGCGGTAATCGACCCCAGCATTTT.

J is TRBJ2-2 and V is TRBV7-6, with TRBD1 identical over 9 bases. Germline V lookup: CDR1 SGHVS, CDR2 FNYEAQ. The V gene end was trimmed by 5 bases and the J gene end by 6 bases; junction bases not matched to a gene: 7. This CDR3 has 15 residues. CDR3 sequence: CASSPGTGFAGELFF. CDR3 in DNA: TGTGCCAGCAGCCCCGGGACAGGGTTCGCCGGGGAGCTGTTTTTT. Together with reference TRBV7-6 and TRBJ2-2, the CDR3 gives the full variable domain: GAGVSQSPRYKVTKRGQDVALRCDPISGHVSLYWYRQALGQGPEFLTYFNYEAQQDKSGLPNDRFSAERPEGSISTLTIQRTEQRDSAMYRCASSPGTGFAGELFFGEGSRLTVL.

The rearrangement links TRBV25-1 to TRBJ1-1; D gene uncertain. This CDR3 spans 13 amino acids. V was cut by 5 bases and J by 2 bases, with 9 bases left in between. In germline, CDR1 is MGHDK, CDR2 SYGVNS. The CDR3, as DNA: TGTGCCAGCAGTTACAGATCTAACACTGAAGCTTTCTTT. Translation gives CASSYRSNTEAFF.

The genes are TRBV27 and TRBJ1-1; D is possibly TRBD1 (5 bases). Trimming shortened V by 9 bases and J by 3 bases, and 14 bases separated the two germline ends. This CDR3 contains 13 residues. The germline V gene encodes CDR1 MNHEY and CDR2 SMNVEV (reference sequence). Here the CDR3 DNA reads TGTGCCAGTTACCGGGGGACGGACACTGAAGCTTTCTTT. Encoded protein: CASYRGTDTEAFF.

This chain uses TRBV3-1 (or the pseudogene TRBV3-2) with TRBJ2-6; tentative D call: TRBD2 (6 bases). The ends were cut back, 5 bases at V and 0 bases at J, with 11 bases in the middle. The CDR3 runs 16 residues. Germline V gene data show CDR1 as LGHDT and CDR2 as YNNKEL (reference sequence). The CDR3 spells CASSGGLRSGANVLTF. In DNA form, the CDR3 reads TGTGCCAGCAGCGGGGGACTCCGCTCTGGGGCCAACGTCCTGACTTTC.

The chain combines TRBV29-1 with TRBJ2-1, with 7 bases identical to TRBD2. The CDR3 sequence is 12 residues long. V trimming: 4 bases; J trimming: 7 bases; junction bases outside the gene matches: 4. Germline lookup yields CDR1 SQVTM and CDR2 ANQGSEA. CDR3 sequence (DNA): TGCAGCGTTGGTAGGGGAGGGAATGAGCAGTTCTTC. It specifies CSVGRGGNEQFF.

The genes are TRBV5-1 and TRBJ2-2; 9 positions match TRBD1. Germline V CDR1 and CDR2: SGHRS, YFSETQ. This CDR3 comprises 17 residues. The ends lost 4 bases at V and 3 bases at J; junction bases unmatched: 10. CDR3 region: CASSTRTGAGDTGELFF. As DNA, the CDR3 is TGCGCCAGCAGCACCCGGACAGGGGCGGGGGACACCGGGGAGCTGTTTTTT.

The chain combines TRBV11-3 with TRBJ2-1, with 8 bases lining up with TRBD1. The CDR3 totals 14 residues. Germline V gives CDR1 SGHNT, CDR2 YENEEA. The trim removed 4 bases at V and 8 bases at J, leaving 7 bases unmatched. The CDR3 nucleotides are TGTGCCAGCAGCTCAGGGGGCTGGAGCGATGAGCAGTTCTTC. Encoded protein: CASSSGGWSDEQFF.

The chain combines TRBV5-8 with TRBJ2-2; perhaps TRBD2 as D (6 bases). Germline V gene data show CDR1 as SGHTS and CDR2 as YDEGEE. Trimming shortened V by 4 bases and J by 4 bases, and 11 bases separated the two germline ends. CDR3 length equals 14 residues. The CDR3 loop reads CASSDNGGTGELFF. The CDR3 DNA sequence: TGTGCCAGCAGCGATAACGGGGGCACCGGGGAGCTGTTTTTT.

The chain is built from TRBV5-6 and TRBJ1-4; 8 bases are shared with TRBD1. This CDR3 comprises 14 residues. Germline values: CDR1 SGHDT, CDR2 YYEEEE. The ends lost 4 bases at V and 6 bases at J; junction bases unmatched: 5. CDR3 protein: CASSPTGVDEKLFF. The DNA for the CDR3 is TGTGCCAGCAGCCCGACAGGGGTGGATGAAAAACTGTTTTTT.

V gene TRBV14 combines with J gene TRBJ2-1, with D possibly matching TRBD1 (6 bases). Germline V CDR1 and CDR2: SGHDN, FVKESK. The CDR3 is 16 residues long. Between the trimmed V and J ends, which lost 0 bases and 3 bases, there was a span of 12 bases. CDR3 nucleotides: TGTGCCAGCAGCCAAGATGGTAGGGGGTACTACAATGAGCAGTTCTTC. Translated: CASSQDGRGYYNEQFF.